Below are 18 T cell receptor beta chains sequenced from a single sample in a study of blood T cell repertoires in COVID-19. Some clones are missing from TCRdb's copy, which holds only in-frame ones; the method was immunoSEQ multiplex PCR. The data show some 300,000 clones, about 90% seen once. The specimen sequenced was PBMCs or T cells enriched from blood (not recorded which). These receptors originate from a woman aged 45-65 years who had been exposed to COVID-19.

The rearrangement joins TRBV11-1 to TRBJ1-1; the D is unclear. Trimming removed 1 base at V and 3 bases at J, with 6 bases between. The CDR3 spans 13 residues. Germline CDR1 SGHAT, CDR2 FQDESV (reference sequence). The CDR3: CASSLGGDTEAFF. CDR3 in DNA: TGTGCCAGCAGCTTAGGAGGAGACACTGAAGCTTTCTTT.

The V and J genes are TRBV10-3 and TRBJ2-2, with 9 bases identical to TRBD1. The germline V gene has CDR1 ENHRY and CDR2 SYGVKD. The CDR3 extends over 17 amino acids. The V gene end was trimmed by 0 bases and the J gene end by 1 base; junction bases not matched to a gene: 3. For the CDR3, the DNA is TGTGCCATCAGTGAGTCGAAGGGACAGGGGAACACCGGGGAGCTGTTTTTT. Its translation is CAISESKGQGNTGELFF.

This clone has a single count. The CDR3 nucleotides are TGTGCCAGCAGCGTAGCGGGGGAGAAGTTCTTC. Its translation: CASSVAGEKFF. J is TRBJ2-1 and V is TRBV9; D is possibly TRBD2 (6 bases). This CDR3 contains 11 residues. The germline V gene encodes CDR1 SGDLS and CDR2 YYNGEE. Trimming stripped 0 bases from V and 14 bases from J, with 9 bases between.

The genes are TRBV28 and TRBJ1-3, with TRBD1 matching over 9 bases. The CDR3 has 16 residues. The germline CDR1 and CDR2 sequences are MDHEN and SYDVKM. V gave up 7 bases and J gave up 2 bases; unmatched junction bases: 9. The CDR3 spells CASTGARDRAGNTIYF. CDR3 nucleotide sequence: TGTGCCAGCACCGGGGCCCGGGACAGGGCTGGAAACACCATATATTTT.

The rearrangement links TRBV15 to TRBJ2-3, with D tentatively TRBD2 (6 bases). Germline V gene data show CDR1 as LNHNV and CDR2 as YYDKDF (reference sequence). The CDR3 has 14 amino acids. Trimming cost V 1 base and J 6 bases, with 11 bases left between them. The CDR3, as DNA: TGTGCCACCAGCAGAGGGAATCGGGGGGATACGCAGTATTTT. Amino acid sequence: CATSRGNRGDTQYF. Full variable domain (missing parts from reference TRBV15 and TRBJ2-3): DAMVIQNPRYQVTQFGKPVTLSCSQTLNHNVMYWYQQKSSQAPKLLFHYYDKDFNNEADTPDNFQSRRPNTSFCFLDIRSPGLGDTAMYLCATSRGNRGDTQYFGPGTRLTVL.

The DNA of the CDR3 is TGTGCCAGCAGTTTATCTATCCCTCGGGGCACTGAAGCTTTCTTT. Amino acid sequence: CASSLSIPRGTEAFF. The chain uses TRBV28 and TRBJ1-1; D gene ambiguous. Trimming removed 1 base from V and 4 bases from J, with 13 bases in between. The CDR3 has 15 residues. The germline gives CDR1 MDHEN, CDR2 SYDVKM. Looking up the rest from reference TRBV28 and TRBJ1-1 gives the full variable domain: DVKVTQSSRYLVKRTGEKVFLECVQDMDHENMFWYRQDPGLGLRLIYFSYDVKMKEKGDIPEGYSVSREKKERFSLILESASTNQTSMYLCASSLSIPRGTEAFFGQGTRLTVV.

The table lists this clone with a count of one. The chain has TRBV3-1 (or the pseudogene TRBV3-2) and TRBJ1-2; no clear D. Germline V gene lookup returns CDR1 LGHDT and CDR2 YNNKEL (reference sequence). CDR3 length: 15 amino acids. V lost 0 bases and J 4 bases, leaving 12 bases between the germline ends. The CDR3 protein is CASSQDPRVTYGYTF. The CDR3 DNA is TGTGCCAGCAGCCAAGACCCCCGGGTGACCTATGGCTACACCTTC.

V usage is TRBV4-1 and J usage is TRBJ1-1; no clear D. CDR3 length: 14 residues. V lost 7 bases and J lost 5, with 17 bases in between. Germline lookup yields CDR1 MGHRA and CDR2 YSYEKL. The CDR3 DNA reads as TGCGCCAGCACCCCCGAGGAGTCCCGGACTGAAGCTTTCTTT. Translating gives CASTPEESRTEAFF.

Concerning this clone itself: A read error may account for a junction end that differs from germline. DNA for the CDR3: TGTGCCAGCAGGTTATCTGGGGGGACGGGGTATTTT. It specifies CASRLSGGTGYF. The chain combines TRBV28 with TRBJ2-3; the D gene is possibly TRBD2 (6 bases). Germline lookup yields CDR1 MDHEN and CDR2 SYDVKM. There are 12 residues in the CDR3. Supplemented by reference TRBV28 and TRBJ2-3, the full variable domain reads DVKVTQSSRYLVKRTGEKVFLECVQDMDHENMFWYRQDPGLGLRLIYFSYDVKMKEKGDIPEGYSVSREKKERFSLILESASTNQTSMYLCASRLSGGTGYFGPGTRLTVL.

The chain couples TRBV4-2 to TRBJ1-5; unclear D gene. The CDR3 is 15 residues long. V dropped 0 bases and J dropped 7 bases, with 13 bases sitting between them. Germline CDR1 reads LGHNA; CDR2 reads YNFKEQ. CDR3 nucleotide sequence: TGTGCCAGCAGCCAAGAGCGGGGAAGAGAGCAGCCCCAGCATTTT. Translated, it gives CASSQERGREQPQHF.

The chain is built from TRBV9 and TRBJ2-3; perhaps TRBD1 as D (6 bases). With 3 bases removed from V and 2 bases from J, the gap between germline ends came to 16 bases. Germline CDR1 and CDR2: SGDLS and YYNGEE. The CDR3 loop spans 16 amino acids. This chain's CDR3 is CASSEKQGIYTDTQYF. CDR3 nucleotides: TGTGCCAGCAGCGAGAAACAGGGAATTTACACAGATACGCAGTATTTT. Full variable domain (rest looked up from reference TRBV9 and TRBJ2-3): DSGVTQTPKHLITATGQRVTLRCSPRSGDLSVYWYQQSLDQGLQFLIQYYNGEERAKGNILERFSAQQFPDLHSELNLSSLELGDSALYFCASSEKQGIYTDTQYFGPGTRLTVL.

The chain joins TRBV28 to TRBJ2-7, with a possible D match to TRBD1 (5 bases). Germline CDR1 and CDR2: MDHEN and SYDVKM. The CDR3 contains 12 residues. The V gene lost 3 bases and the J gene lost 6 bases, with 9 bases spanning the gap. CDR3 loop: CASSFGAVEQYF. The CDR3 DNA reads as TGTGCCAGCAGTTTTGGGGCCGTCGAGCAGTACTTC.

The chain links TRBV30 to TRBJ1-2; possibly TRBD1 for D (5 bases). V was trimmed by 2 bases and J by 8 bases, leaving 15 bases between them. The CDR3 sequence is 13 residues long. Germline CDR1 is GTSNPN and CDR2 is SVGIG (reference sequence). CDR3 coding DNA: TGTGCCTGGAGTCGTACTTCGACAGACGGCTACACCTTC. Translation gives CAWSRTSTDGYTF. Combining the CDR3 with reference TRBV30 and TRBJ1-2 gives the whole variable domain SQTIHQWPATLVQPVGSPLSLECTVEGTSNPNLYWYRQAAGRGLQLLFYSVGIGQISSEVPQNLSASRPQDRQFILSSKKLLLSDSGFYLCAWSRTSTDGYTFGSGTRLTVV.

J is TRBJ1-2 and V is TRBV25-1, with D uncertain. V gave up 4 bases and J gave up 4 bases, with 16 bases separating them. Germline V gene sequence: CDR1 MGHDK, CDR2 SYGVNS. The CDR3 covers 15 residues. In DNA, the CDR3 is TGTGCCAGCAGTGGGAGTCTTTCGGCTTCCTATGGCTACACCTTC. It codes for CASSGSLSASYGYTF.

This sequence joins TRBV24-1 and TRBJ2-7; D perhaps matches TRBD1 (5 bases). Trimming removed 2 bases from V and 0 bases from J, with 10 bases in between. The CDR3 totals 15 residues. CDR1 is KGHDR and CDR2 is SFDVKD in the germline V gene. The CDR3 sequence is CATSDSGKTSYEQYF. CDR3 coding DNA: TGTGCCACCAGTGATTCAGGGAAGACCTCCTACGAGCAGTACTTC.

In its sample, this clone was seen once. The chain links TRBV5-6 to TRBJ2-2; D possibly corresponds to TRBD1 (6 bases). Trimming took 5 bases from V and 5 from J, leaving 16 bases between them. This CDR3 has 15 residues. The germline V gene encodes CDR1 SGHDT and CDR2 YYEEEE. Written as DNA, the CDR3 is TGTGCCAGCAGTTCCACAGGGACCCCAACCGGGGAGCTGTTTTTT. This gives the protein CASSSTGTPTGELFF.

This clone was counted once. The V gene is TRBV28, the J gene TRBJ1-5, with D possibly matching TRBD1 (5 bases). Between the trimmed V and J ends, which lost 6 bases and 0 bases, there was a span of 9 bases. Germline-derived CDR1 and CDR2 are MDHEN and SYDVKM. The CDR3 runs 14 residues. In nucleotides, the CDR3 is TGTGCCAGCAGGGGGCCCAATAGCAATCAGCCCCAGCATTTT. This sequence encodes CASRGPNSNQPQHF.

In this sample, this clone turned up once. CDR3 sequence: CASSLEGVAGVDEQYF. CDR3 DNA sequence: TGCGCCAGCAGCTTGGAAGGGGTAGCGGGGGTTGATGAGCAGTACTTC. This chain links TRBV5-1 with TRBJ2-7; 9 bases agree with TRBD2. V dropped 0 bases and J dropped 7; count of bases not matched to a gene: 11. CDR1 and CDR2 from the germline V gene are SGHRS and YFSETQ. This CDR3 is 16 amino acids long.